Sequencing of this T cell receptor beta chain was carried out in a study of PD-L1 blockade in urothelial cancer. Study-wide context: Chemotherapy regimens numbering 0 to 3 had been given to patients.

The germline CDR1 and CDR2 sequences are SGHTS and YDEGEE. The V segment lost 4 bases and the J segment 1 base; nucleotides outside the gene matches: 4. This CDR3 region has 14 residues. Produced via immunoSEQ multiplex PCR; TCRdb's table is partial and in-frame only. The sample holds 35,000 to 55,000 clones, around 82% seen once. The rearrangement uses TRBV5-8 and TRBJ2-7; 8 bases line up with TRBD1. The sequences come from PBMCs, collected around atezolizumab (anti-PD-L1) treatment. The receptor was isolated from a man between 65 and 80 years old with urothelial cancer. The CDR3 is CASSATGASYEQYF. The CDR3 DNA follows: TGTGCCAGCAGCGCGACAGGGGCGTCCTACGAGCAGTACTTC.